Each of the 9 T cell receptor beta chains below was sequenced from the same sample in a study of monozygotic twins with inflammatory bowel disease. TCRdb re-called the 5' RACE reads, yielding one record per CDR3 amino acid sequence without DNA. This repertoire includes over 110,000 distinct CDR3 sequences. Sequenced material: blood. Every receptor here comes from a human donor with ulcerative colitis or Crohn's disease, or a healthy co-twin of an affected twin (not recorded which).

The J gene is TRBJ1-2, the V gene TRBV20-1; lacking DNA, the TRBD1 call made by TCRdb goes unchecked. The CDR3 contains 12 residues. The germline gives CDR1 DFQATT, CDR2 SNEGSKA (reference sequence). The CDR3 loop is CSAKTGTYGYTF.

V and J are TRBV4-3 and TRBJ1-4. CDR3 size: 16 residues. The germline gives CDR1 LGHNA, CDR2 YSLEER. The CDR3 is CASSFRRAGTNEKLFF.

CDR3 sequence: CSARDLLAAGGYNEQFF. J is TRBJ2-1 and V is TRBV20-1; TCRdb proposes TRBD1, but this gene call is untestable without DNA. The CDR3 extends over 17 amino acids. The V gene's germline CDR1 is DFQATT and CDR2 SNEGSKA (reference sequence).

This rearrangement joins TRBV4-2 to TRBJ1-1. The germline V gene encodes CDR1 LGHNA and CDR2 YNFKEQ. CDR3 length equals 16 residues. The CDR3: CASSQSRYNTNTEAFF.

The chain links TRBV9 to TRBJ2-7; TCRdb names TRBD1, which stays unverified in the absence of DNA. The CDR3 spans 15 residues. CDR1 is SGDLS, CDR2 YYNGEE, per germline. CDR3 in amino acids: CASSAEDRGAYEQYF.

V is TRBV7-2 and J is TRBJ2-3; TCRdb's assignment of TRBD1 cannot be checked, as there is no DNA. Germline CDR1 reads SGHTA; CDR2 reads FQGNSA. This CDR3 comprises 16 residues. The CDR3 sequence: CASSPMRGGATDTQYF. Filled out from reference TRBV7-2 and TRBJ2-3, the complete variable domain reads GAGVSQSPSNKVTEKGKDVELRCDPISGHTALYWYRQSLGQGLEFLIYFQGNSAPDKSGLPSDRFSAERTGGSVSTLTIQRTQQEDSAVYLCASSPMRGGATDTQYFGPGTRLTVL.

The chain employs TRBV5-1 and TRBJ1-4; TCRdb names TRBD1, which stays unverified in the absence of DNA. Looked up from germline, CDR1 is SGHRS and CDR2 is YFSETQ. The CDR3 loop spans 18 amino acids. The CDR3 is CASRPGTGGSPTNEKLFF.

The chain joins TRBV5-4 to TRBJ2-3. This CDR3 comprises 16 residues. Germline loops: CDR1 SGHNT, CDR2 YYREEE (reference sequence). The CDR3 sequence: CASSLYIGGRTDTQYF.

This chain joins TRBV5-5 and TRBJ2-1. CDR1 is SGHKS, CDR2 YYEKEE, per germline (reference sequence). The length of the CDR3 is 15 residues. The CDR3 spells CASSLVTGTFNEQFF.